What follows is one TCR beta chain and its context. This record belongs to a study of blood T cell repertoires in COVID-19. In terms of age and location, participants ranged from roughly 18 to 95 years and lived in roughly 22 US areas. Participant-reported clinical history was the basis for cohort assignment. Sequenced by immunoSEQ multiplex PCR; TCRdb stores in-frame clones only, minus some. The sample carries under 200,000 clones, around 86% recorded once. The material sequenced was PBMCs or T cells enriched from blood (not recorded which). This TCR was sampled from a woman in her 40s in a cohort exposed to, infected with or recovered from COVID-19 (not recorded which).

CDR3 sequence reads: CASSPGRGTPNEQFF. The CDR3 nucleotides read TGTGCCAGCAGCCCCGGGAGGGGAACCCCCAATGAGCAGTTCTTC. V gene TRBV7-7 combines with J gene TRBJ2-1, with 8 bases lining up with TRBD2. The CDR3 has 15 amino acids. Germline CDR1 is SSHAT and CDR2 is FNYEAQ (reference sequence). Trimming cost V 5 bases and J 6 bases; bases outside gene matches: 9.